This T cell receptor beta chain was found in a study of post-analysis software for immune sequencing data (dated by TCRdb to between 2014 and 2016). In the study overall: Relapsing-remitting, secondary progressive and progressive-relapsing multiple sclerosis were recorded as disease courses, and subtype annotation was lacking for some patients. A subset of samples was prepared in parallel using single-end sample barcoding, then pooled and co-amplified after Illumina adapter ligation. The patient repertoires were compared against roughly 12 previously published healthy control repertoires obtained from donors aged about 6 to 28 years.

Study-wide findings and limitations: Normalized Chao1 diversity was significantly lower in multiple sclerosis patients than controls, suggesting substantial peripheral T-cell clonal expansion. Significantly higher frequencies in patients than in controls were found for five or six TRBV segments, including TRBV5-6, TRBV5-1 and TRBV20-1. Direct clustering with F measure revealed strong co-clustering of samples prepared in the same batch, which led to a batch-effect correction. The multiple sclerosis patient group was slightly younger than the control group.

About this clonotype: Its target antigen remains unknown. The sample holds no much larger clone one base away, and base qualities are not on file.

V has 3 bases trimmed and J has 3 bases trimmed; junction bases matching no gene number 13. The germline V gene encodes CDR1 SQVTM and CDR2 ANQGSEA. Inclusive of the bounding cysteine and phenylalanine, the CDR3 is 17 residues long. CDR3 DNA is the only sequence kept; it has 51 bases, read in frame from the first base. To demonstrate the VDJtools post-analysis software, TCR beta repertoires were profiled from the peripheral blood of more than ten young patients with multiple sclerosis. Multiple sclerosis patients were children and adolescents aged roughly 6 to 17 years. Library creation used PCR. Sequencing took place on an Illumina HiSeq 2500. Unique molecular identifiers were incorporated into TCR beta cDNA libraries to reduce PCR and sequencing biases. Roughly 500,000 cDNA molecules were obtained per 1 to 10 million input T cells, so each molecule approximated one T cell. The patient libraries were prepared and sequenced with the same protocol used for the earlier healthy control dataset. Samples belonging to the same batch were prepared together, multiplexed and sequenced on a shared HiSeq lane. In the source study's methods: MIGEC was used to process the raw barcoded reads, and molecular identifier groups with only a single read were discarded before consensus assembly and CDR3 extraction. VDJtools was used for post-analysis of the clonotype tables, and diversity was normalized by down-sampling every dataset to the size of the smallest sample. To correct batch-related cross-sample contamination, repertoire overlap clustering matched CDR3 amino acid sequences but not nucleotide sequences. The public reads were quality trimmed at Q25 with fastp and then assembled into clones with MiXCR by TCRdb, keeping productive beta chains. Records with the same CDR3 protein are collapsed into one entry carrying the most frequent genes and DNA. V and J calls and clone size were set by TCRdb, not the authors. In this sample the table shows some 890,000 distinct CDR3 sequences, around 50% of which occur a single time. The top ten clones comprise 4% to 5.5% of the sample.

This TCR derives from a girl aged 10-17 years with multiple sclerosis. The sample taken for sequencing was blood. The V and J segments used are TRBV29-1 and TRBJ2-1; TRBD2 fits 8 bases in the junction. CDR3 region: CSVDITVSGVVYNEQFF. The nucleotides read TGCAGCGTTGATATTACCGTTAGCGGGGTTGTCTACAATGAGCAGTTCTTC.